The rows below give T cell receptor beta chains drawn from one sample of a study of control samples from healthy donors and cancer patients. TCRdb's copy holds only in-frame clones and misses some; the assay was immunoSEQ multiplex PCR. The data contain around 250,000 clones, almost 85% of them singletons. The source material was PBMCs. The receptors originated from a woman in her sixties or seventies with lung cancer. CDR3s include the opening cysteine and the closing phenylalanine or tryptophan. D genes are given only for firm matches. Not every row has a clone size; where given, it reads once, few, many or a size class.

j_call: TRBJ1-1; d_call: .; clone_size: once; v_call: TRBV28; cdr3_nt: TGTGCCAGCAGTTTACAAGCCACTGAAGCTTTCTTT; cdr3_aa: CASSLQATEAFF
j_call: TRBJ1-1; d_call: .; clone_size: .; v_call: TRBV29-1; cdr3_nt: TGCAGCGTTGCCAGGGACCTTAGGGAAGCTTTCTTT; cdr3_aa: CSVARDLREAFF
j_call: TRBJ2-3; d_call: .; clone_size: .; v_call: TRBV2; cdr3_nt: TGTGCCAGCAGAGGACTATCCGGGTCTACAGATACGCAGTATTTT; cdr3_aa: CASRGLSGSTDTQYF
j_call: TRBJ2-3; d_call: TRBD1; clone_size: .; v_call: TRBV5-4; cdr3_nt: TGTGCCAGCAGCTCGGGACAGATTAGCACAGATACGCAGTATTTT; cdr3_aa: CASSSGQISTDTQYF
j_call: TRBJ1-1; d_call: .; clone_size: .; v_call: TRBV12-1; cdr3_nt: TGTGCCAGCAGCTTCGCCCTTAGGGGAGCTTTCTTT; cdr3_aa: CASSFALRGAFF
j_call: TRBJ2-7; d_call: TRBD1; clone_size: .; v_call: TRBV10-1; cdr3_nt: TGCGCCACCAAAAACGACCGAGACAGGGGAGGCGAGCAGTACTTC; cdr3_aa: CATKNDRDRGGEQYF
j_call: TRBJ1-2; d_call: TRBD1; clone_size: .; v_call: TRBV29-1; cdr3_nt: TGCAGCGTTGCCCTGGACAGGAACTATGGCTACACCTTC; cdr3_aa: CSVALDRNYGYTF
j_call: TRBJ2-7; d_call: .; clone_size: .; v_call: TRBV13; cdr3_nt: TGTGCCAGCAGGGTAGGAGGATACGAGCAGTACTTC; cdr3_aa: CASRVGGYEQYF
j_call: TRBJ2-2; d_call: TRBD1; clone_size: .; v_call: TRBV5-1; cdr3_nt: TGCGCCAGCAGCTTGGGGACAGGATTCGGGGAGCTGTTTTTT; cdr3_aa: CASSLGTGFGELFF
j_call: TRBJ1-1; d_call: TRBD1; clone_size: .; v_call: TRBV19; cdr3_nt: TGTGCCAGTAGTGACAGGGGGCGCGGACACACTGAAGCTTTCTTT; cdr3_aa: CASSDRGRGHTEAFF
j_call: TRBJ1-1; d_call: TRBD1; clone_size: .; v_call: TRBV7-9; cdr3_nt: TGTGCCAGTACCTGGGGACAGAGTAACACTGAAGCTTTCTTT; cdr3_aa: CASTWGQSNTEAFF
j_call: TRBJ2-3; d_call: .; clone_size: once; v_call: TRBV7-8; cdr3_nt: TGTGCCAGCAGCTTAGGTCTACAGGGCACAGATACGCAGTATTTT; cdr3_aa: CASSLGLQGTDTQYF
j_call: TRBJ1-5; d_call: .; clone_size: .; v_call: TRBV5-1; cdr3_nt: TGCGCCAGCAGCTTCGGGGATAATCAGCCCCAGCATTTT; cdr3_aa: CASSFGDNQPQHF
j_call: TRBJ2-5; d_call: .; clone_size: once; v_call: TRBV30; cdr3_nt: TGTGCCTGGATCAGGTCAAGCCAAGAGACCCAGTACTTC; cdr3_aa: CAWIRSSQETQYF
j_call: TRBJ1-2; d_call: .; clone_size: once; v_call: TRBV28; cdr3_nt: TGTGCCAGCAGTCCCCCGCGAGAGGGCTACACCTTC; cdr3_aa: CASSPPREGYTF
j_call: TRBJ1-6; d_call: .; clone_size: .; v_call: TRBV19; cdr3_nt: TGTGCCAGTCAAACGGGGGCCTTTTCACCCCTCCACTTT; cdr3_aa: CASQTGAFSPLHF
j_call: TRBJ1-1; d_call: .; clone_size: .; v_call: TRBV18; cdr3_nt: TGTGCCAGCTCACCGAAGGGTGTCGCTGAAGCTTTCTTT; cdr3_aa: CASSPKGVAEAFF
j_call: TRBJ2-7; d_call: .; clone_size: .; v_call: TRBV5-1; cdr3_nt: TGCGCCAGCAGCTCTCAGGGGTTTATGTACGAGCAGTACTTC; cdr3_aa: CASSSQGFMYEQYF
j_call: TRBJ2-1; d_call: .; clone_size: .; v_call: TRBV19; cdr3_nt: TGTGCCAGTAGTATCCACTCCAATGAGCAGTTCTTC; cdr3_aa: CASSIHSNEQFF
j_call: TRBJ2-2; d_call: TRBD1; clone_size: .; v_call: TRBV5-6; cdr3_nt: TGTGCCAGCAGCTCCAGGGGGCGGTACACCGGGGAGCTGTTTTTT; cdr3_aa: CASSSRGRYTGELFF
j_call: TRBJ2-7; d_call: TRBD2; clone_size: once; v_call: TRBV6-2/TRBV6-3; cdr3_nt: TGTGCCAGCAGTTACGCCAGACTAGCGGATAGCTCCTACGAGCAGTACTTC; cdr3_aa: CASSYARLADSSYEQYF
j_call: TRBJ2-1; d_call: .; clone_size: .; v_call: TRBV10-1; cdr3_nt: TGCGCCAGCAGTGAGTCGGAGGGCCCGGGGAATGAGCAGTTCTTC; cdr3_aa: CASSESEGPGNEQFF
j_call: TRBJ1-2; d_call: TRBD1; clone_size: .; v_call: TRBV7-9; cdr3_nt: TGTGCCAGCAGCCCGAAGGGACAGGTGTCTAACTATGGCTACACCTTC; cdr3_aa: CASSPKGQVSNYGYTF
j_call: TRBJ2-5; d_call: TRBD2; clone_size: .; v_call: TRBV28; cdr3_nt: TGTGCCAGCAAAGTTCCGGGGGAGGGAGAGACCCAGTACTTC; cdr3_aa: CASKVPGEGETQYF
j_call: TRBJ2-6; d_call: .; clone_size: once; v_call: TRBV19; cdr3_nt: TGTGCCAGTAGCTCACCCAGTAGGGCTGGGGCCAACGTCCTGACTTTC; cdr3_aa: CASSSPSRAGANVLTF
j_call: TRBJ1-6; d_call: TRBD1; clone_size: .; v_call: TRBV9; cdr3_nt: TGTGCCAGCAGCGTAGAAGGGGGCCCCAATAATTCACCCCTCCACTTT; cdr3_aa: CASSVEGGPNNSPLHF
j_call: TRBJ1-1; d_call: TRBD1; clone_size: .; v_call: TRBV2; cdr3_nt: TGTGCCAGCAGTCGGGACAGATATAACACTGAAGCTTTCTTT; cdr3_aa: CASSRDRYNTEAFF
j_call: TRBJ1-3; d_call: .; clone_size: .; v_call: TRBV28; cdr3_nt: TGTGCCAGCAGCCTGGGGCATATCTCTGGAAACACCATATATTTT; cdr3_aa: CASSLGHISGNTIYF
j_call: TRBJ1-4; d_call: .; clone_size: .; v_call: TRBV5-1; cdr3_nt: TGCGCCAGCAGCTTGGACAGTCTCCCTAATGAAAAACTGTTTTTT; cdr3_aa: CASSLDSLPNEKLFF
j_call: TRBJ1-2; d_call: .; clone_size: .; v_call: TRBV4-1; cdr3_nt: TGCGCCAGCAGCCAAGGGGGCTCTAACTATGGCTACACCTTC; cdr3_aa: CASSQGGSNYGYTF
j_call: TRBJ2-2; d_call: .; clone_size: .; v_call: TRBV28; cdr3_nt: TGTGCCAGCAGTTTCCCCGCGCTGAGCGGGGAGCTGTTTTTT; cdr3_aa: CASSFPALSGELFF
j_call: TRBJ1-2; d_call: .; clone_size: .; v_call: TRBV27; cdr3_nt: TGTGCCAGCAGTTTATGGGCGACAGCCGGTCGGGGCTACACCTTC; cdr3_aa: CASSLWATAGRGYTF
j_call: TRBJ2-6; d_call: .; clone_size: .; v_call: TRBV11-3; cdr3_nt: TGTGCCAGCAGCCCCGGACCCAGCTCTGGGGCCAACGTCCTGACTTTC; cdr3_aa: CASSPGPSSGANVLTF